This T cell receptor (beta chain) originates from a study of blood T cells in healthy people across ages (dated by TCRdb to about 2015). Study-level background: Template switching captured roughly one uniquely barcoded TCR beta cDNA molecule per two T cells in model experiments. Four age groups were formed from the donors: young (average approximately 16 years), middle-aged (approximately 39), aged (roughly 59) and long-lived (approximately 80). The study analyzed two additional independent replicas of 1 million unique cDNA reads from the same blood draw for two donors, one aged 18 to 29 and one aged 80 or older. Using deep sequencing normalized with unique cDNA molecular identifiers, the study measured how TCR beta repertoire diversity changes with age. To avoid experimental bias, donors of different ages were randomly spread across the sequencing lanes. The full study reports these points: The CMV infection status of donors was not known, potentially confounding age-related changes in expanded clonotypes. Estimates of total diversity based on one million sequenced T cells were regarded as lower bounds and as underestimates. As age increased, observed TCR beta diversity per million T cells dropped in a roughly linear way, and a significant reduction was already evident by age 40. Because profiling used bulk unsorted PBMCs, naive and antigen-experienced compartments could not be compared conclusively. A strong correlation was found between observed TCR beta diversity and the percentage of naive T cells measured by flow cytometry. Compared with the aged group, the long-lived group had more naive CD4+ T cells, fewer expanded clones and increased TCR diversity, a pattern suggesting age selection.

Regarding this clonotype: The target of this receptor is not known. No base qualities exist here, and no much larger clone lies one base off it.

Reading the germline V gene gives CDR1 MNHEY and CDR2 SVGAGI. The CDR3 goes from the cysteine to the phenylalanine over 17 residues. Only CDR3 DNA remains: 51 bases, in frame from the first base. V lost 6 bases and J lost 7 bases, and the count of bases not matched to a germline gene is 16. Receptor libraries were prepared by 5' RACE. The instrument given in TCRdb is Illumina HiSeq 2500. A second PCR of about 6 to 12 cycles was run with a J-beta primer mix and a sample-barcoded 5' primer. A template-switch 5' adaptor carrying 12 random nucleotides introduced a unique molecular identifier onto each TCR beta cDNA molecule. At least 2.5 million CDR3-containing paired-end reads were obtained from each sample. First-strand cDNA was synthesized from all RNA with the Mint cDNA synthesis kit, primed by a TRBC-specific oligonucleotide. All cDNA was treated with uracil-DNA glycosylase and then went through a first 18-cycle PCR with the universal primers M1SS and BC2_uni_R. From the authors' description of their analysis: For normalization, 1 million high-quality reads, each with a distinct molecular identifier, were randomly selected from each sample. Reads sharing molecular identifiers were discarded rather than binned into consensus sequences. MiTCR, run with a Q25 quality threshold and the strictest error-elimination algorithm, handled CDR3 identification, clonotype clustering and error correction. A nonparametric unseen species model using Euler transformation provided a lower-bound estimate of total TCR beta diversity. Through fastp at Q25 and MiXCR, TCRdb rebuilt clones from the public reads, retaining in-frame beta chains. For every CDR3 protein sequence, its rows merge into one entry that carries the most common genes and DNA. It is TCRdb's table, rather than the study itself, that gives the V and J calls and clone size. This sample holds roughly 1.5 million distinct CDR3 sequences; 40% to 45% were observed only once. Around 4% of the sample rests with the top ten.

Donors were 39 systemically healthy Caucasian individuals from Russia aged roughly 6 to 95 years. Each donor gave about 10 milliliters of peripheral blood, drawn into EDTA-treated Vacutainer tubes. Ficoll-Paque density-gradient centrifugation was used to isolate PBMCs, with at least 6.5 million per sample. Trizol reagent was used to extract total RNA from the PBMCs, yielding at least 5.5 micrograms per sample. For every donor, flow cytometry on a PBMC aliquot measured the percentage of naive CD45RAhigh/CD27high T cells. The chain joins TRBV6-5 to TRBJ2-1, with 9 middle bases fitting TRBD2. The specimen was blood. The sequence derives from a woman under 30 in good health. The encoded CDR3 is CASSLTLRASGINEQFF. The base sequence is TGTGCCAGCAGCTTAACGTTACGGGCTAGCGGGATTAATGAGCAGTTCTTC.